Below, 7 T cell receptor beta chains from the same sample are listed, as sequenced in a study of shared clonotypes between healthy human individuals. The protocol was immunoSEQ multiplex PCR, while the TCRdb copy is restricted to in-frame clones and leaves out a portion. The top ten hold over 1% of the sample, which has 1.6 million or so clones, over 95% seen once. Source material: naive CD4+ T cells sorted from blood. Subset noted: CD45RA+ positively selected. Receptors originate from a man between 25 and 39 years old in good health.

As concerns this clone: Other DNA sequences in the same sample also yield this CDR3. The CDR3 sequence: CASSLAGGGTDTQYF. The CDR3, as DNA: TGTGCCAGCAGCCTAGCGGGAGGAGGCACAGATACGCAGTATTTT. The chain links TRBV27 to TRBJ2-3; 11 bases align to TRBD2. J was trimmed by 1 base and V by 6 bases; bases with no gene match: 3. The CDR3 is 15 amino acids. The germline V gene encodes CDR1 MNHEY and CDR2 SMNVEV (reference sequence).

J is TRBJ1-2 and V is TRBV7-9; perhaps TRBD1 as D (5 bases). Trimming took off 2 bases at V and 4 bases at J, with 20 bases between the two ends. CDR1 is SEHNR and CDR2 is FQNEAQ in the germline V gene (reference sequence). This CDR3 comprises 17 residues. CDR3 sequence (DNA): TGTGCCAGCAGCTTAATTGGACCGTGGGGCGCTAGCTATGGCTACACCTTC. It codes for CASSLIGPWGASYGYTF.

This chain joins TRBV5-8 and TRBJ2-6; D is ambiguous. V shed 5 bases and J shed 0 bases, with 9 bases lying between them. Germline values: CDR1 SGHTS, CDR2 YDEGEE. CDR3 length equals 15 residues. CDR3 amino acids: CASRWGISGANVLTF. The CDR3 region has the DNA TGTGCCAGCAGATGGGGAATCTCTGGGGCCAACGTCCTGACTTTC. The full variable domain, its missing parts supplied by reference TRBV5-8 and TRBJ2-6, is EAGVTQSPTHLIKTRGQQATLRCSPISGHTSVYWYQQALGLGLQFLLWYDEGEERNRGNFPPRFSGRQFPNYSSELNVNALELEDSALYLCASRWGISGANVLTFGAGSRLTVL.

The rearrangement uses TRBV7-2 and TRBJ1-2; 10 nucleotides line up with TRBD1. The CDR3 has 15 amino acids. With V trimmed by 3 bases and J by 8 bases, 9 bases remained unmatched. Per germline, CDR1 SGHTA and CDR2 FQGNSA. CDR3 nucleotides: TGTGCCAGCAGCTTCCGGGACAGGGGACGGAACGGCTACACCTTC. Its translation is CASSFRDRGRNGYTF.

Comments on this clone: This CDR3 is also generated by other DNA sequences in the sample. The J gene is TRBJ2-1, the V gene TRBV6-5; D uncertain. The CDR3 loop spans 11 amino acids. The germline V and J ends were trimmed by 5 bases and 4 bases, with 3 bases remaining between them. Germline CDR1 is MNHEY and CDR2 is SVGAGI. CDR3 in amino acids: CASSNYNEQFF. The DNA for the CDR3 is TGTGCCAGCAGTAATTACAATGAGCAGTTCTTC.

CDR3 in DNA: TGTGCCAGCAGTGAAACAGGGGCAACTAAAAAACTGTTTTTT. Protein sequence: CASSETGATKKLFF. The rearrangement links TRBV6-1 to TRBJ1-4, with TRBD1 identical over 7 bases. V lost 2 bases and J lost 9; bases outside the gene matches: 6. The CDR3 sequence is 14 residues long. The V gene's germline CDR1 is MNHNS and CDR2 SASEGT.

The rearrangement joins TRBV5-1 to TRBJ2-3; TRBD2 aligns across 8 bases. V lost 4 bases to trimming and J lost 4 bases; unmatched junction nucleotides: 11. The length of the CDR3 is 16 residues. Germline CDR1 SGHRS, CDR2 YFSETQ. CDR3 amino acids: CASSVGSSGSADTQYF. CDR3 bases: TGCGCCAGCAGCGTGGGGTCGAGCGGGAGCGCAGATACGCAGTATTTT. The full variable domain, in which reference TRBV5-1 and TRBJ2-3 provide the parts outside the CDR3, is KAGVTQTPRYLIKTRGQQVTLSCSPISGHRSVSWYQQTPGQGLQFLFEYFSETQRNKGNFPGRFSGRQFSNSRSEMNVSTLELGDSALYLCASSVGSSGSADTQYFGPGTRLTVL.